A selection of T cell receptor beta chains follows, all from one sample in a study of blood T cells in healthy people across ages. MiXCR was run by TCRdb on the 5' RACE reads, yielding one entry per CDR3 protein. The sample has about 810,000 distinct CDR3 sequences, around 36% seen once. The sample taken for sequencing was blood. The receptors shown here come from a man in his late teens or twenties in good health. Each CDR3 is given with its conserved first and last residue. A D gene is named only where the DNA matches it firmly. Rows may omit the clone size; those that give it use once, few, many or a size class.

cdr3_aa: CSSAQGTNYGYTF
cdr3_nt: TGCTCTTCGGCCCAGGGTACTAACTATGGCTACACCTTC
clone_size: many
j_call: TRBJ1-2
v_call: TRBV7-2
d_call: NA

cdr3_aa: CSADPGQGAIHNEQYF
cdr3_nt: TGCAGTGCGGACCCGGGACAGGGGGCTATACACAATGAGCAGTACTTC
clone_size: once
j_call: TRBJ2-7
v_call: TRBV20-1
d_call: TRBD1

cdr3_aa: CASSLGRLGDYGYTF
cdr3_nt: TGCGCCAGCAGCTTGGGGCGCCTCGGTGACTATGGCTACACCTTC
clone_size: many
j_call: TRBJ1-2
v_call: TRBV5-1
d_call: NA

cdr3_aa: CASSLSLQETQYF
cdr3_nt: TGTGCCAGCAGCTTATCACTCCAAGAGACCCAGTACTTC
clone_size: many
j_call: TRBJ2-5
v_call: TRBV7-6
d_call: NA

cdr3_aa: CASKEAGGLNEQFF
cdr3_nt: TGTGCCAGCAAAGAAGCGGGGGGGCTCAATGAGCAGTTCTTC
clone_size: NA
j_call: TRBJ2-1
v_call: TRBV6-2/TRBV6-3
d_call: TRBD2

cdr3_aa: CASSFLVYPDGEGDNGQFF
cdr3_nt: TGTGCCAGCAGTTTTTTGGTCTACCCCGATGGAGAGGGAGACAATGGGCAGTTCTTC
clone_size: NA
j_call: TRBJ2-1
v_call: TRBV12-3/TRBV12-4
d_call: NA

cdr3_aa: CSLSQGLAVETQYF
cdr3_nt: TGCAGCCTTTCCCAGGGGCTAGCGGTAGAGACCCAGTACTTC
clone_size: NA
j_call: TRBJ2-5
v_call: TRBV29-1
d_call: NA

cdr3_aa: CASSLEDRARQFF
cdr3_nt: TGTGCCAGCAGCTTAGAAGACAGGGCTCGGCAGTTCTTC
clone_size: few
j_call: TRBJ2-1
v_call: TRBV7-6
d_call: TRBD1

cdr3_aa: CAISWGTGNTEAFF
cdr3_nt: TGTGCCATCAGTTGGGGGACAGGGAACACTGAAGCTTTCTTT
clone_size: NA
j_call: TRBJ1-1
v_call: TRBV10-3
d_call: TRBD1

cdr3_aa: CASSPAHNQPQHF
cdr3_nt: TGTGCCAGCAGCCCAGCTCACAATCAGCCCCAGCATTTT
clone_size: few
j_call: TRBJ1-5
v_call: TRBV12-3/TRBV12-4
d_call: NA

cdr3_aa: CASSLSGLVYNEQFF
cdr3_nt: TGCGCCAGCAGCTTATCGGGACTAGTGTACAATGAGCAGTTCTTC
clone_size: NA
j_call: TRBJ2-1
v_call: TRBV5-1
d_call: TRBD2

cdr3_aa: CAWSSRDTSYNEQYF
cdr3_nt: TGTGCCTGGAGTTCCCGGGACACTTCCTACAATGAGCAGTACTTC
clone_size: few
j_call: TRBJ2-7
v_call: TRBV30
d_call: NA

cdr3_aa: CASSRQPGLAGSADTQYF
cdr3_nt: TGTGCCAGCTCACGACAACCGGGACTAGCGGGGTCGGCGGATACGCAGTATTTT
clone_size: NA
j_call: TRBJ2-3
v_call: TRBV18
d_call: TRBD2

cdr3_aa: CAISEDEGNTEAFF
cdr3_nt: TGTGCCATCAGTGAGGACGAGGGGAACACTGAAGCTTTCTTT
clone_size: NA
j_call: TRBJ1-1
v_call: TRBV10-3
d_call: NA

cdr3_aa: CASSPLWEQYF
cdr3_nt: TGTGCCAGCAGCCCTCTGTGGGAGCAGTACTTC
clone_size: few
j_call: TRBJ2-5
v_call: TRBV7-9
d_call: NA

cdr3_aa: CASRPAGAINEQFF
cdr3_nt: TGTGCCAGCAGGCCAGCGGGGGCCATCAATGAGCAGTTCTTC
clone_size: few
j_call: TRBJ2-1
v_call: TRBV12-3/TRBV12-4
d_call: TRBD2

cdr3_aa: CASSLERSPYEQYF
cdr3_nt: TGTGCCAGCAGCTTGGAGAGGAGCCCCTACGAGCAGTACTTC
clone_size: NA
j_call: TRBJ2-7
v_call: TRBV5-5
d_call: NA

cdr3_aa: CASSLVTSGEFYNEQFF
cdr3_nt: TGTGCCAGCAGCTTAGTGACTAGCGGGGAATTCTACAATGAGCAGTTCTTC
clone_size: NA
j_call: TRBJ2-1
v_call: TRBV7-8
d_call: TRBD2

cdr3_aa: CSAREIGTFQF
cdr3_nt: TGCAGTGCTAGAGAAATAGGGACCTTCCAATTC
clone_size: NA
j_call: TRBJ2-5
v_call: TRBV20-1
d_call: NA

cdr3_aa: CSVEIQGPDEQFF
cdr3_nt: TGCAGCGTTGAGATTCAGGGGCCAGATGAGCAGTTCTTC
clone_size: few
j_call: TRBJ2-1
v_call: TRBV29-1
d_call: NA

cdr3_aa: CASSKGKSGGGHDEQFF
cdr3_nt: TGCGCCAGCAGCAAAGGAAAGAGCGGGGGAGGTCACGATGAGCAGTTCTTC
clone_size: NA
j_call: TRBJ2-1
v_call: TRBV4-1
d_call: TRBD2

cdr3_aa: CANSLTLGSTDTQYF
cdr3_nt: TGTGCCAACAGTTTAACTTTGGGGAGCACAGATACGCAGTATTTT
clone_size: NA
j_call: TRBJ2-3
v_call: TRBV27
d_call: NA

cdr3_aa: CASSQDPRDTYNEQFF
cdr3_nt: TGTGCCAGCAGCCAAGACCCCCGGGACACTTACAATGAGCAGTTCTTC
clone_size: few
j_call: TRBJ2-1
v_call: TRBV14
d_call: NA

cdr3_aa: CASSLGTGGTEAFF
cdr3_nt: TGTGCCAGCAGTTTAGGCACAGGGGGCACTGAAGCTTTCTTT
clone_size: many
j_call: TRBJ1-1
v_call: TRBV12-3/TRBV12-4
d_call: TRBD1

cdr3_aa: CASTQDRGPYNEQFF
cdr3_nt: TGTGCCAGCACCCAAGACAGGGGGCCCTACAATGAGCAGTTCTTC
clone_size: NA
j_call: TRBJ2-1
v_call: TRBV2
d_call: TRBD1

cdr3_aa: CASSEGTGLKAEAFF
cdr3_nt: TGTGCCAGCAGTGAGGGAACGGGGCTTAAGGCTGAAGCTTTCTTT
clone_size: NA
j_call: TRBJ1-1
v_call: TRBV6-1
d_call: NA

cdr3_aa: CASSQDSGSYNEQFF
cdr3_nt: TGTGCCAGCAGCCAGGACTCAGGGAGCTACAATGAGCAGTTCTTC
clone_size: many
j_call: TRBJ2-1
v_call: TRBV4-2
d_call: NA

cdr3_aa: CASSSKSTGDISPLHF
cdr3_nt: TGTGCCAGCAGCTCTAAATCGACAGGGGACATTTCACCCCTCCACTTT
clone_size: many
j_call: TRBJ1-6
v_call: TRBV7-8
d_call: TRBD1

cdr3_aa: CAWIRTEAFF
cdr3_nt: TGTGCCTGGATTCGGACTGAAGCTTTCTTT
clone_size: many
j_call: TRBJ1-1
v_call: TRBV30
d_call: NA

cdr3_aa: CASSYDRGEYNEQYF
cdr3_nt: TGTGCCAGCAGCTACGACAGGGGAGAGTACAATGAGCAGTACTTC
clone_size: few
j_call: TRBJ2-7
v_call: TRBV7-3
d_call: TRBD1

cdr3_aa: CAKGLNQETQYF
cdr3_nt: TGTGCCAAAGGACTCAATCAAGAGACCCAGTACTTC
clone_size: NA
j_call: TRBJ2-5
v_call: TRBV6-1
d_call: NA

cdr3_aa: CASSLTSATYNERFF
cdr3_nt: TGCGCCAGCAGCCTGACTAGCGCAACCTACAATGAGCGGTTCTTC
clone_size: NA
j_call: TRBJ2-1
v_call: TRBV5-1
d_call: TRBD2

cdr3_aa: CASSMGAESSGGADTQYF
cdr3_nt: TGTGCCAGCAGTATGGGGGCTGAATCTAGCGGGGGAGCAGATACGCAGTATTTT
clone_size: NA
j_call: TRBJ2-3
v_call: TRBV6-4
d_call: TRBD2

cdr3_aa: CASTIGTGFNEQFF
cdr3_nt: TGTGCCAGCACGATCGGGACAGGGTTTAATGAGCAGTTCTTC
clone_size: NA
j_call: TRBJ2-1
v_call: TRBV6-6
d_call: TRBD1

cdr3_aa: CASSRLAAQETQYF
cdr3_nt: TGTGCCAGCAGCCGACTAGCTGCACAAGAGACCCAGTACTTC
clone_size: many
j_call: TRBJ2-5
v_call: TRBV7-9
d_call: TRBD2

cdr3_aa: CAISEGDYYKNTEAFF
cdr3_nt: TGTGCCATCAGTGAGGGGGACTACTACAAGAACACTGAAGCTTTCTTT
clone_size: NA
j_call: TRBJ1-1
v_call: TRBV10-3
d_call: NA

cdr3_aa: CASSLGSSYEQYF
cdr3_nt: TGTGCCAGCAGTTTGGGCAGTTCCTACGAGCAGTACTTC
clone_size: many
j_call: TRBJ2-7
v_call: TRBV5-1
d_call: NA

cdr3_aa: CSASRDGNTEAFF
cdr3_nt: TGCAGTGCTAGCCGGGACGGGAACACTGAAGCTTTCTTT
clone_size: few
j_call: TRBJ1-1
v_call: TRBV20-1
d_call: NA

cdr3_aa: CAISGLSTGELFF
cdr3_nt: TGTGCCATCAGCGGACTAAGTACCGGGGAGCTGTTTTTT
clone_size: few
j_call: TRBJ2-2
v_call: TRBV10-3
d_call: NA

cdr3_aa: CASSLAQGVNEKLFF
cdr3_nt: TGTGCCAGCAGCTTAGCCCAGGGTGTGAATGAAAAACTGTTTTTT
clone_size: few
j_call: TRBJ1-4
v_call: TRBV7-2
d_call: NA

cdr3_aa: CATSRADREETQYF
cdr3_nt: TGTGCCACCAGCAGAGCCGACAGGGAGGAGACCCAGTACTTC
clone_size: NA
j_call: TRBJ2-5
v_call: TRBV15
d_call: TRBD1

cdr3_aa: CASSLGPAGTGDTQYF
cdr3_nt: TGCGCCAGCAGCTTGGGACCCGCCGGGACGGGGGATACGCAGTATTTT
clone_size: few
j_call: TRBJ2-3
v_call: TRBV5-1
d_call: NA

cdr3_aa: CASRRTSNGYTF
cdr3_nt: TGTGCCAGCAGGCGGACGTCTAATGGCTACACCTTC
clone_size: NA
j_call: TRBJ1-2
v_call: TRBV12-3/TRBV12-4
d_call: NA

cdr3_aa: CASSQAFIRNEQYF
cdr3_nt: TGTGCCAGCAGCCAAGCATTTATAAGGAATGAGCAGTACTTC
clone_size: NA
j_call: TRBJ2-7
v_call: TRBV14
d_call: NA

cdr3_aa: CASSLVSAGGPYEQYF
cdr3_nt: TGTGCCAGCAGCTTAGTCTCAGCGGGAGGGCCCTACGAGCAGTACTTC
clone_size: NA
j_call: TRBJ2-7
v_call: TRBV7-9
d_call: TRBD2

cdr3_aa: CASSKAGENTEAFF
cdr3_nt: TGTGCCAGCAGCAAAGCAGGGGAGAACACTGAAGCTTTCTTT
clone_size: NA
j_call: TRBJ1-1
v_call: TRBV7-8
d_call: NA

cdr3_aa: CASSSRGPWTEYNEQNF
cdr3_nt: TGTGCCAGCAGCTCAAGAGGTCCGTGGACAGAGTACAATGAGCAGAACTTC
clone_size: NA
j_call: TRBJ2-7
v_call: TRBV7-2
d_call: NA

cdr3_aa: CASSQVPNGETQYF
cdr3_nt: TGTGCCAGCAGCCAAGTCCCAAATGGGGAGACCCAGTACTTC
clone_size: NA
j_call: TRBJ2-5
v_call: TRBV4-2
d_call: NA

cdr3_aa: CASSSGQATDGYTF
cdr3_nt: TGTGCCAGCAGCTCGGGACAGGCCACTGATGGCTACACCTTC
clone_size: NA
j_call: TRBJ1-2
v_call: TRBV7-9
d_call: TRBD1

cdr3_aa: CASSNAGTEAYEQYF
cdr3_nt: TGTGCCAGCAGCAACGCCGGGACTGAAGCCTACGAGCAGTACTTC
clone_size: NA
j_call: TRBJ2-7
v_call: TRBV7-2
d_call: NA

cdr3_aa: CASSQDPDRQGAGNEQFF
cdr3_nt: TGCGCCAGTAGCCAAGATCCGGACCGACAGGGGGCCGGCAATGAGCAGTTCTTC
clone_size: NA
j_call: TRBJ2-1
v_call: TRBV4-3
d_call: TRBD1

cdr3_aa: CASSERPYEQYF
cdr3_nt: TGTGCCAGCAGTGAGAGGCCCTACGAGCAGTACTTC
clone_size: NA
j_call: TRBJ2-7
v_call: TRBV6-1
d_call: NA

cdr3_aa: CASSSGQVANYGYTF
cdr3_nt: TGTGCCAGCTCATCGGGACAAGTAGCTAACTATGGCTACACCTTC
clone_size: few
j_call: TRBJ1-2
v_call: TRBV18
d_call: NA

cdr3_aa: CASSRFVTGVSYEQYF
cdr3_nt: TGTGCCAGCAGCCGTTTCGTGACAGGGGTCTCCTACGAGCAGTACTTC
clone_size: NA
j_call: TRBJ2-7
v_call: TRBV3-1
d_call: TRBD1